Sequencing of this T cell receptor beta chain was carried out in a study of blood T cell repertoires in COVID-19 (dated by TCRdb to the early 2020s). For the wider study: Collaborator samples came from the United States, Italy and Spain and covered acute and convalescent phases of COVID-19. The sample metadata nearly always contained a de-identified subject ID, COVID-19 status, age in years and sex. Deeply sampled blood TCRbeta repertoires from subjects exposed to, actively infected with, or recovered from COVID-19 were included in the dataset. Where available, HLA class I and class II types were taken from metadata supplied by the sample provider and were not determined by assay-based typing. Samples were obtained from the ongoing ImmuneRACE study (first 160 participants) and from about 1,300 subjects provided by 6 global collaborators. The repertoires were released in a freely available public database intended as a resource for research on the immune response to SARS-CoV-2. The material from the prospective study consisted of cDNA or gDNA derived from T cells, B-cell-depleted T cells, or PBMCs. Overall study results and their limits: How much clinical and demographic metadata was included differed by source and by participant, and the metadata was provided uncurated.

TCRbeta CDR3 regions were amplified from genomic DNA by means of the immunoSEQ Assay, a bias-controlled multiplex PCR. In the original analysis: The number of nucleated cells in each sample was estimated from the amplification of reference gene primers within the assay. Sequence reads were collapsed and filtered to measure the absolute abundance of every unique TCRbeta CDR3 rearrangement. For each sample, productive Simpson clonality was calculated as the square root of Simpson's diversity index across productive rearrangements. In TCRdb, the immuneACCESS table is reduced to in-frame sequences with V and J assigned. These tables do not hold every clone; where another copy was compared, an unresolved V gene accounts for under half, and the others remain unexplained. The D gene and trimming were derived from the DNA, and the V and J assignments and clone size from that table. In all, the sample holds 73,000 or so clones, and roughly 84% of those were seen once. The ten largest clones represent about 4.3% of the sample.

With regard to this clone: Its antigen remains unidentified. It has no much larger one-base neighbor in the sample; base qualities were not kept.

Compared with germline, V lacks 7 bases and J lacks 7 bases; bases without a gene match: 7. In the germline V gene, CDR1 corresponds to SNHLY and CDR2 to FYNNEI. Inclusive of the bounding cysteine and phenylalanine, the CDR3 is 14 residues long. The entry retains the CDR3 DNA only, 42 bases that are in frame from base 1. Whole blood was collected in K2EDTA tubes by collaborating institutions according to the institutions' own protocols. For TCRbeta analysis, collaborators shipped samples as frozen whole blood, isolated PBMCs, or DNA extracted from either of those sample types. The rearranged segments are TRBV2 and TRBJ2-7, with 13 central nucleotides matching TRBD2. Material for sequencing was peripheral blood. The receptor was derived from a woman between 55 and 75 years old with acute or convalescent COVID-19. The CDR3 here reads CASTVLAGGSEQYF. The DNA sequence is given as TGTGCCAGCACTGTACTAGCGGGGGGGAGTGAGCAGTACTTC.